These T cell receptor beta chains were read from a single sample in a study of blood T cell repertoires in COVID-19. Assay used: immunoSEQ multiplex PCR; TCRdb lists only in-frame clones, some missing. The sample holds under 300,000 clones, about 79% seen once. The sequenced material came from peripheral blood. The receptors come from a woman between 40 and 50 years old who had recovered from COVID-19. Both conserved end residues are trimmed from each CDR3.

J gene: TRBJ2-3; V gene: TRBV6-1; CDR3 protein: ASSGRGGQGGTDTQY
J gene: TRBJ2-5; V gene: TRBV28; CDR3 protein: ASRDTRTQY
J gene: TRBJ2-4; V gene: TRBV23-1; CDR3 protein: ASSQSVRADLAKNIQY
J gene: TRBJ2-1; V gene: TRBV5-1; CDR3 protein: ASSEGTGGDLGNEQF
J gene: TRBJ2-3; V gene: TRBV5-3; CDR3 protein: ARSLGRGPRGWSTDTQY
J gene: TRBJ2-1; V gene: TRBV11-2; CDR3 protein: ASSQGLDREQF
J gene: TRBJ1-1; V gene: TRBV29-1; CDR3 protein: SGSGTGVTEAF
J gene: TRBJ2-2; V gene: TRBV5-1; CDR3 protein: ASSLTTGRTGELF
J gene: TRBJ2-7; V gene: TRBV28; CDR3 protein: ASSSTSKLGTGPY
J gene: TRBJ2-3; V gene: TRBV13; CDR3 protein: ASSRRLAGVY
J gene: TRBJ1-1; V gene: TRBV19; CDR3 protein: ASSTTGRTEAF
J gene: TRBJ2-5; V gene: TRBV7-2; CDR3 protein: ASSLAGGETQY
J gene: TRBJ1-2; V gene: TRBV3-1/TRBV3-2; CDR3 protein: ASSHRDLGYT
J gene: TRBJ2-2; V gene: TRBV2; CDR3 protein: ASSGGTGWTGELF
J gene: TRBJ2-1; V gene: TRBV10-3; CDR3 protein: AISESLILRGNEQF
J gene: TRBJ2-3; V gene: TRBV24-1; CDR3 protein: ATSSAGPTDTQY
J gene: TRBJ2-3; V gene: TRBV2; CDR3 protein: ASSGSYPGLAHSSTDTQY
J gene: TRBJ1-4; V gene: TRBV28; CDR3 protein: ASSLWGQTTNEKLF
J gene: TRBJ1-4; V gene: TRBV5-1; CDR3 protein: ASSWTTGNNEKLF
J gene: TRBJ1-4; V gene: TRBV12-3/TRBV12-4; CDR3 protein: ASSEGDEKLF
J gene: TRBJ2-7; V gene: TRBV14; CDR3 protein: ASSQTVEQY
J gene: TRBJ2-3; V gene: TRBV2; CDR3 protein: ASRERGTAGGTTQY
J gene: TRBJ2-1; V gene: TRBV2; CDR3 protein: ASGSGGYNEQF
J gene: TRBJ2-7; V gene: TRBV6-5; CDR3 protein: ASTGQRGYEQY
J gene: TRBJ1-2; V gene: TRBV18; CDR3 protein: ASSPGSGQNYGYT
J gene: TRBJ1-2; V gene: TRBV11-2; CDR3 protein: ASSLIDGYT
J gene: TRBJ2-1; V gene: TRBV6-2/TRBV6-3; CDR3 protein: ASSYMGGGPGEQF
J gene: TRBJ2-7; V gene: TRBV6-2/TRBV6-3; CDR3 protein: ASSVQGAHEQY
J gene: TRBJ2-1; V gene: TRBV18; CDR3 protein: ASSPPSISEQF
J gene: TRBJ2-5; V gene: TRBV5-4; CDR3 protein: ASSFPTGGQETQY
J gene: TRBJ1-4; V gene: TRBV6-6; CDR3 protein: ASISGAATNEKLF
J gene: TRBJ2-7; V gene: TRBV7-2; CDR3 protein: ASSPAPGTGGLEQY
J gene: TRBJ2-1; V gene: TRBV3-1/TRBV3-2; CDR3 protein: ASSQDRGRGLALNEQF
J gene: TRBJ2-3; V gene: TRBV2; CDR3 protein: ASSEGVLAVGTDTQY
J gene: TRBJ2-2; V gene: TRBV7-8; CDR3 protein: ASSYTSAGATGELF
J gene: TRBJ2-3; V gene: TRBV30; CDR3 protein: AWNRGASEDTQY
J gene: TRBJ2-3; V gene: TRBV6-5; CDR3 protein: ASSYSLQGVTDTQY
J gene: TRBJ1-1; V gene: TRBV2; CDR3 protein: ASIGRTANTEAF
J gene: TRBJ2-5; V gene: TRBV21-1; CDR3 protein: ASSTHLTSGKYQETQY
J gene: TRBJ2-1; V gene: TRBV5-5; CDR3 protein: ASSDPQNNEQF
J gene: TRBJ1-2; V gene: TRBV19; CDR3 protein: ASSIVAGGSYGYT
J gene: TRBJ1-5; V gene: TRBV18; CDR3 protein: ASSPERVAQPQH
J gene: TRBJ1-3; V gene: TRBV3-1/TRBV3-2; CDR3 protein: ASSQVQSGNTIY
J gene: TRBJ2-7; V gene: TRBV20-1; CDR3 protein: SASPIRTGGHEQY
J gene: TRBJ1-4; V gene: TRBV10-3; CDR3 protein: AISESGASEKLF
J gene: TRBJ2-1; V gene: TRBV6-2/TRBV6-3; CDR3 protein: ASSGESSYNEQF
J gene: TRBJ2-3; V gene: TRBV24-1; CDR3 protein: ATSETGTGASDTQY
J gene: TRBJ2-5; V gene: TRBV7-6; CDR3 protein: ASSRKRQNQETQY
J gene: TRBJ1-2; V gene: TRBV7-9; CDR3 protein: ASSWDSYGYT
J gene: TRBJ2-7; V gene: TRBV7-3; CDR3 protein: ASRAGGTYEQY